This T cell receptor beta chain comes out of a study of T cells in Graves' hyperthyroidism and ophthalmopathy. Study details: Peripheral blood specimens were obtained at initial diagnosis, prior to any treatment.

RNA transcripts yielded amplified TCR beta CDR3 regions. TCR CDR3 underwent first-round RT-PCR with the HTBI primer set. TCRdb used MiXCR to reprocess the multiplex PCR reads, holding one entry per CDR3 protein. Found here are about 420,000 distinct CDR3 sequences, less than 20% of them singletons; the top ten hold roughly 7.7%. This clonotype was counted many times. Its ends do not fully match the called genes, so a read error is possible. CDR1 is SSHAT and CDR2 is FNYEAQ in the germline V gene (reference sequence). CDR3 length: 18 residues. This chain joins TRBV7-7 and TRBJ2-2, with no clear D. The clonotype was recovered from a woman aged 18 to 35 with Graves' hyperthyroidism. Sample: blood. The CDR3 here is CASSAQPSARLNTGELFF. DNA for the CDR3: TGTGCTAGCAGCGCCCAGCCGTCAGCACGACTTAACACCGGGGAGCTGTTTTTT.